Included here is one T cell receptor beta chain sequence, with context. This sample stems from a study of control samples from healthy donors and cancer patients. The CDR3 is made up of 11 amino acids. Using immunoSEQ multiplex PCR, the repertoire was profiled, and TCRdb retains in-frame clones only, with some absent. The table has about 49,000 clones, 80% to 90% seen once. Sample: PBMCs. This clonotype was sampled from a woman aged 45-65 years with lung cancer. The chain couples TRBV21-1 to TRBJ1-1. TRBV21-1 is designated a pseudogene. CDR3: CASSNACEAFF. The CDR3 DNA reads TGTGCCAGCAGTAACGCCTGTGAAGCTTTCTTT.